This T cell receptor (beta chain) was captured by sequencing in a study of blood T cell repertoires in COVID-19. Study-wide context: Acute-phase and convalescent COVID-19 samples originated in the United States, Italy and Spain. T cells, B-cell-depleted T cells, or PBMCs provided the cDNA or gDNA that served as material.

Looked up from germline, CDR1 is SNHLY and CDR2 is FYNNEI. V shed 6 bases and J shed 9 bases, with 18 bases lying between them. CDR3 length: 15 residues. This clone was found once. In the original analysis: Amplified reference gene primers provided the basis for estimating nucleated cell counts. Generated by immunoSEQ multiplex PCR, the TCRdb table keeps only in-frame clones and is missing some. The V and J calls and clone size were taken over from that table, and D and trimming were inferred from the DNA. The repertoire holds around 300,000 clones, with 83% as singletons. The TCR originated in a man aged 30 to 45 with active or convalescent COVID-19. The sequenced material came from peripheral blood. V gene TRBV2 combines with J gene TRBJ1-6; perhaps TRBD1 as D (6 bases). The CDR3 here is CASRDRGTKSSPLHF. CDR3 DNA: TGTGCCAGCAGAGATAGGGGGACAAAAAGTTCACCCCTCCACTTT.